A single sample gave rise to the 29 T cell receptor beta chains below, sequenced in a study of PD-1 blockade in classical Hodgkin lymphoma. This table comes from immunoSEQ multiplex PCR, and its TCRdb copy is limited to in-frame clones, with some not included. The table lists about 25,000 clones, 72% of them singletons. Documented time point: cycle 4 day 1 (C4D1), after about 6 weeks of nivolumab. Every one of the patients relapsed after autologous stem cell transplantation (brentuximab vedotin exposure was variable). The sequences come from peripheral blood mononuclear cells (PBMCs), collected before the fourth cycle of nivolumab. The receptors originated from a human donor with classical Hodgkin lymphoma.

This chain links TRBV2 with TRBJ1-2, with 9 nucleotides matching TRBD1. The length of the CDR3 is 15 residues. Germline assignment: CDR1 SNHLY and CDR2 FYNNEI. V dropped 6 bases and J dropped 4; count of bases not matched to a gene: 9. The DNA of the CDR3 is TGTGCCAGCAGCACACAGGGGGCGGACGGCTATGGCTACACCTTC. Translation gives CASSTQGADGYGYTF.

The rearrangement joins TRBV28 to TRBJ1-5; no clear D gene. Between the trimmed V and J ends, which lost 6 bases and 0 bases, there was a span of 15 bases. Germline V gene sequence: CDR1 MDHEN, CDR2 SYDVKM. The CDR3 length is 16 residues. The DNA for the CDR3 is TGTGCCAGCAGCCAAGGACGGTTTTCTAGCAATCAGCCCCAGCATTTT. Encoded protein: CASSQGRFSSNQPQHF.

The chain is built from TRBV4-2 and TRBJ2-3; 9 nucleotides match TRBD2. This CDR3 spans 15 amino acids. With 5 bases clipped from V and 7 bases from J, the junction kept 10 bases outside the gene matches. Per the germline V gene, CDR1 is LGHNA and CDR2 is YNFKEQ. The CDR3 DNA reads TGTGCCAGCAGCTCCAACGCGGGGGGGCCTTATACGCAGTATTTT. Amino acid sequence: CASSSNAGGPYTQYF.

This clone was observed a single time. CDR3 residues: CASSTYEPWGAFF. The DNA of the CDR3 is TGTGCCAGTAGTACCTATGAACCTTGGGGAGCTTTCTTT. The rearrangement links TRBV19 to TRBJ1-1; D remains ambiguous. This CDR3 comprises 13 residues. Germline CDR1 and CDR2: LNHDA and SQIVND (reference sequence). Trimming removed 4 bases from V and 10 bases from J, with 16 bases in between.

By sample fraction, this clone is hyperexpanded. The chain links TRBV6-5 to TRBJ2-7; no firm D call. The V end was cut by 2 bases, the J end by 3 bases, with 8 bases between. Germline CDR1 reads MNHEY; CDR2 reads SVGAGI. The CDR3 length is 13 residues. DNA of the CDR3: TGTGCCAGCAGTTACGGGGAAAACTACGAGCAGTACGTC. It translates to CASSYGENYEQYV.

Remarks on this clone: Within the sample, other DNA sequences also encode this same CDR3. This chain links TRBV28 with TRBJ1-6; 8 bases are shared with TRBD1. The CDR3 length is 14 residues. Germline loops: CDR1 MDHEN, CDR2 SYDVKM. V trimming: 7 bases; J trimming: 6 bases; junction bases outside the gene matches: 5. The DNA for the CDR3 is TGTGCCAGCACCCCGGACAGGGTTAATTCACCCCTCCACTTT. Protein sequence: CASTPDRVNSPLHF.

This clone is a singleton in its sample. V usage is TRBV28 and J usage is TRBJ1-2, with D possibly being TRBD1 (5 bases). The V end was cut by 4 bases, the J end by 2 bases, with 11 bases between. Germline loops: CDR1 MDHEN, CDR2 SYDVKM. The CDR3 has 14 residues. In DNA form, the CDR3 reads TGTGCCAGCAGTTCACTGGGGGGGAACTATGGCTACACCTTC. This sequence encodes CASSSLGGNYGYTF.

The V call is TRBV7-2, the J call TRBJ2-3; perhaps TRBD1 as D (6 bases). Germline loops: CDR1 SGHTA, CDR2 FQGNSA. The CDR3 length is 14 residues. Trimming took 5 bases from V and 11 from J, leaving 20 bases between them. The chain's CDR3 is CASSPGQSGMQQYF. The CDR3 nucleotides read TGTGCCAGCAGCCCAGGACAGTCCGGAATGCAGCAGTATTTT. Full variable domain (outside the CDR3, taken from reference TRBV7-2 and TRBJ2-3): GAGVSQSPSNKVTEKGKDVELRCDPISGHTALYWYRQSLGQGLEFLIYFQGNSAPDKSGLPSDRFSAERTGGSVSTLTIQRTQQEDSAVYLCASSPGQSGMQQYFGPGTRLTVL.

In its sample, this clone was seen a few times. The gene calls are TRBV19 and TRBJ1-2; 11 bases fit TRBD1. Germline CDR1 and CDR2: LNHDA and SQIVND (reference sequence). Trimming cost V 3 bases and J 7 bases; bases outside gene matches: 4. CDR3 size: 14 residues. The CDR3 region is CASSISGTGGGYTF. CDR3 in DNA: TGTGCCAGTAGTATCTCCGGGACAGGGGGTGGCTACACCTTC. The variable domain in full, completed from reference TRBV19 and TRBJ1-2, reads DGGITQSPKYLFRKEGQNVTLSCEQNLNHDAMYWYRQDPGQGLRLIYYSQIVNDFQKGDIAEGYSVSREKKESFPLTVTSAQKNPTAFYLCASSISGTGGGYTFGSGTRLTVV.

The count of this clone is one. The chain couples TRBV4-3 to TRBJ1-1; 7 positions match TRBD1. This CDR3 is built from 15 residues. The germline CDR1 and CDR2 sequences are LGHNA and YSLEER. The junction had 11 bases not matched to a gene; V was cut back by 4 bases and J by 6 bases. CDR3: CASSLLDRPVAEAFF. DNA of the CDR3: TGCGCCAGCAGCCTTTTGGACAGGCCGGTCGCTGAAGCTTTCTTT.

The chain couples TRBV7-2 to TRBJ1-5; D is undetermined. Germline V gene data show CDR1 as SGHTA and CDR2 as FQGNSA. V lost 5 bases to trimming and J lost 4 bases, with 15 bases between them. The CDR3 has 15 amino acids. The CDR3 region has the DNA TGTGCCAGCAGCCCAGGACGGATTCTAAATCAGCCCCAGCATTTT. Protein sequence: CASSPGRILNQPQHF.

The chain employs TRBV19 and TRBJ1-5; tentatively, D is TRBD1 (5 bases). Germline V gives CDR1 LNHDA, CDR2 SQIVND (reference sequence). The CDR3 sequence is 15 residues long. Trimming shortened V by 3 bases and J by 3 bases, and 12 bases separated the two germline ends. CDR3 DNA: TGTGCCAGTAGTATGGGAGACAGTCTCAATCAGCCCCAGCATTTT. Protein: CASSMGDSLNQPQHF.

J is TRBJ1-3 and V is TRBV6-6; D is unclear. The germline gives CDR1 MNHNY, CDR2 SVGAGI (reference sequence). V lost 0 bases to trimming and J lost 0 bases, with 6 bases between them. The CDR3 runs to 15 residues. In nucleotides, the CDR3 is TGTGCCAGCAGTTACTCATCGAGCTCTGGAAACACCATATATTTT. Its translation: CASSYSSSSGNTIYF.

The chain is built from TRBV9 and TRBJ1-1; perhaps TRBD1 as D (5 bases). The CDR3 covers 13 residues. The V end was cut by 7 bases, the J end by 3 bases, with 13 bases between. Germline V gives CDR1 SGDLS, CDR2 YYNGEE. The DNA of the CDR3 is TGTGCCAGCGGAAAGGAGGGGTACACTGAAGCTTTCTTT. Translation gives CASGKEGYTEAFF.

This chain uses TRBV7-3 with TRBJ2-3; unclear D gene. The V gene lost 1 base and the J gene lost 1 base, with 9 bases spanning the gap. CDR3 length: 15 amino acids. Germline V gene lookup returns CDR1 SGHTA and CDR2 FQGTGA. CDR3 region: CASSLKSTGTDTQYF. The CDR3 coding sequence is TGTGCCAGCAGCTTAAAGTCTACAGGCACAGATACGCAGTATTTT.

The rearrangement uses TRBV4-2 and TRBJ2-5; TRBD2 aligns across 15 bases. V was pared by 1 base and J by 2 bases, with 5 bases of the junction left unmatched. The CDR3 is made up of 18 amino acids. Germline V gene sequence: CDR1 LGHNA, CDR2 YNFKEQ. The CDR3: CASSQGTSGGVGQETQYF. CDR3 nucleotides: TGTGCCAGCAGCCAAGGGACTAGCGGGGGGGTGGGGCAAGAGACCCAGTACTTC.

This clone was observed a single time. The rearrangement uses TRBV7-3 and TRBJ2-7; the D gene could be TRBD1 or TRBD2 (5 bases each). The CDR3 covers 13 residues. Between the trimmed V and J ends, which lost 6 bases and 10 bases, there was a span of 19 bases. The germline V gene has CDR1 SGHTA and CDR2 FQGTGA. The CDR3 nucleotides are TGTGCCAGCAGTTATACCCGGGACGGAAGACAGTACTTC. It specifies CASSYTRDGRQYF. Looking up the rest from reference TRBV7-3 and TRBJ2-7 gives the full variable domain: GAGVSQTPSNKVTEKGKYVELRCDPISGHTALYWYRQSLGQGPEFLIYFQGTGAADDSGLPNDRFFAVRPEGSVSTLKIQRTERGDSAVYLCASSYTRDGRQYFGPGTRLTVT.

This clone ranks as medium-sized. The J gene is TRBJ1-1, the V gene TRBV2; 10 nucleotides line up with TRBD1. The CDR3 consists of 15 residues. Looked up from germline, CDR1 is SNHLY and CDR2 is FYNNEI. The V gene end was trimmed by 7 bases and the J gene end by 6 bases; junction bases not matched to a gene: 11. Here the CDR3 DNA reads TGTGCCAGCAAAGGGGGGCCCGGGACAGGGGCTGAAGCTTTCTTT. Translated: CASKGGPGTGAEAFF. Variable domain in full (rest from reference TRBV2 and TRBJ1-1): EPEVTQTPSHQVTQMGQEVILRCVPISNHLYFYWYRQILGQKVEFLVSFYNNEISEKSEIFDDQFSVERPDGSNFTLKIRSTKLEDSAMYFCASKGGPGTGAEAFFGQGTRLTVV.

CDR3 bases: TGTGCCAGCAGCTTATCGAGTGTACTTGGGTCAACTAATGAAAAACTGTTTTTT. Its protein product is CASSLSSVLGSTNEKLFF. The chain carries TRBV4-2 and TRBJ1-4; D call uncertain. In germline, CDR1 is LGHNA, CDR2 YNFKEQ. The CDR3 contains 18 residues. With 5 bases removed from V and 0 bases from J, the gap between germline ends came to 19 bases.

This chain links TRBV6-9 with TRBJ2-7; D is undetermined. CDR1 is MNHGY, CDR2 SVAAGI, per germline. The V and J ends lost 6 bases and 3 bases respectively, with 12 bases between them. The CDR3 contains 13 residues. The CDR3 sequence: CASSLDGRYEQYF. The CDR3 nucleotides read TGTGCCAGCAGCTTGGACGGACGCTACGAGCAGTACTTC.

The chain carries TRBV6-6 and TRBJ1-4, with TRBD1 matching 7 bases. The CDR3 is 15 amino acids. V shed 0 bases and J 3 bases; nucleotides not matched to a gene: 1. Germline V gene data show CDR1 as MNHNY and CDR2 as SVGAGI (reference sequence). CDR3 sequence reads: CASSYSGTANEKLFF. The CDR3 bases are TGTGCCAGCAGTTACTCCGGGACAGCTAATGAAAAACTGTTTTTT.

V is TRBV6-5 and J is TRBJ2-7, with D tentatively TRBD1 (6 bases). CDR1 is MNHEY, CDR2 SVGAGI, per germline. V dropped 6 bases and J dropped 0 bases, with 15 bases sitting between them. The length of the CDR3 is 15 residues. The chain's CDR3 is CASSPRAGASYEQYV. CDR3 DNA sequence: TGTGCCAGCAGCCCAAGGGCAGGGGCCTCCTACGAGCAGTACGTC.

This clone was counted a few times. The V and J genes are TRBV28 and TRBJ1-5; the match to TRBD1 covers 9 bases. With V trimmed by 3 bases and J by 9 bases, 12 bases remained unmatched. The germline gives CDR1 MDHEN, CDR2 SYDVKM. This CDR3 has 16 residues. CDR3 in DNA: TGTGCCAGCAGTTTTGGACAGGGGTTGGGTTCTATGCCCCAGCATTTT. Amino acids: CASSFGQGLGSMPQHF. Looking up the rest from reference TRBV28 and TRBJ1-5 gives the full variable domain: DVKVTQSSRYLVKRTGEKVFLECVQDMDHENMFWYRQDPGLGLRLIYFSYDVKMKEKGDIPEGYSVSREKKERFSLILESASTNQTSMYLCASSFGQGLGSMPQHFGDGTRLSIL.

The chain links TRBV2 to TRBJ2-6; D gene uncertain. V was clipped by 8 bases and J by 3 bases, with 11 bases between them. This CDR3 spans 14 amino acids. Germline lookup yields CDR1 SNHLY and CDR2 FYNNEI. The CDR3 loop reads CASRGDHGANVLTF. The CDR3 coding sequence is TGTGCCAGCCGAGGCGACCATGGGGCCAACGTCCTGACTTTC.

In its sample, this clone was seen a few times. The genes are TRBV7-3 and TRBJ1-1; tentative D call: TRBD1 (6 bases). Germline CDR1 and CDR2: SGHTA and FQGTGA. The CDR3 totals 15 residues. V gave up 6 bases and J gave up 0 bases, with 14 bases separating them. The CDR3 protein is CASSKQGPLNTEAFF. CDR3 coding DNA: TGTGCCAGCAGTAAACAGGGACCCTTGAACACTGAAGCTTTCTTT.

CDR3 region: CASSWTQNQPQHF. In DNA form, the CDR3 reads TGTGCCAGCAGCTGGACACAGAATCAGCCCCAGCATTTT. The V and J genes are TRBV7-2 and TRBJ1-5; the D gene is possibly TRBD1 (5 bases). This CDR3 comprises 13 residues. Germline CDR1 and CDR2: SGHTA and FQGNSA. Trimming pared 4 bases from V and 4 bases from J, leaving 8 bases between.

This chain joins TRBV2 and TRBJ1-2; the D is unclear. CDR3 length equals 14 residues. Germline V gives CDR1 SNHLY, CDR2 FYNNEI. V lost 6 bases and J 3 bases, leaving 14 bases between the germline ends. The chain's CDR3 is CASSHYNVDYGYTF. The CDR3 bases are TGTGCCAGCAGCCATTACAACGTTGACTATGGCTACACCTTC.

The chain couples TRBV10-3 to TRBJ2-3, with 10 bases aligning to TRBD2. Unmatched junction bases numbered 11, after V lost 0 bases and J lost 2 bases. Per the germline V gene, CDR1 is ENHRY and CDR2 is SYGVKD. The CDR3 runs to 19 residues. Here the CDR3 DNA reads TGTGCCATCAGTGAGTCGGCTAGCGGGGGCGTCACTCTCACAGATACGCAGTATTTT. This encodes CAISESASGGVTLTDTQYF.

CDR3 protein: CASSPGRTGNTAGELFF. The CDR3 region has the DNA TGCGCCAGCAGTCCCGGAAGGACAGGGAATACGGCCGGGGAGCTGTTTTTT. The chain recombines TRBV23-1 with TRBJ2-2; 8 positions match TRBD1. TRBV23-1 is assigned to the ORF class and has an uncertain function. The V gene end was trimmed by 4 bases and the J gene end by 6 bases; junction bases not matched to a gene: 13. This CDR3 is 17 amino acids long.